Following are 15 T cell receptor beta chains from one sample sequenced in a study of cytomegalovirus exposure and HLA in healthy donors. The PCR contained 60 Vbeta and 13 Jbeta primers. TCRdb's table, derived via immunoSEQ multiplex PCR, lists solely in-frame clones and lacks some. This table holds about 84,000 clones. The material sequenced was PBMCs. These receptors were collected from a man aged 45-65 years in good health and CMV-seronegative.

The V call is TRBV9, the J call TRBJ1-5; maybe TRBD1 (6 bases). V gave up 0 bases and J gave up 0 bases, with 10 bases separating them. This CDR3 comprises 16 residues. CDR1 is SGDLS, CDR2 YYNGEE, per germline. The CDR3 nucleotides are TGTGCCAGCAGCGTAGGGGACACCAATAGCAATCAGCCCCAGCATTTT. This translates into CASSVGDTNSNQPQHF.

The gene calls are TRBV11-3 and TRBJ2-2, with a tentative D call TRBD2 (7 bases). CDR1 and CDR2 from the germline V gene are SGHNT and YENEEA. CDR3 length: 15 amino acids. V dropped 3 bases and J dropped 3 bases, with 11 bases sitting between them. The CDR3 loop reads CASSFRGGDTGELFF. The DNA of the CDR3 is TGTGCCAGCAGCTTTAGAGGGGGGGACACCGGGGAGCTGTTTTTT.

The J gene is TRBJ1-2, the V gene TRBV28, with 7 bases matching TRBD1. Germline values: CDR1 MDHEN, CDR2 SYDVKM. The trim removed 1 base at V and 8 bases at J, leaving 13 bases unmatched. The CDR3 consists of 16 residues. CDR3 protein: CASSLSSDRAVRGYTF. In DNA, the CDR3 is TGTGCCAGCAGTTTATCCTCTGACAGGGCGGTTAGAGGCTACACCTTC.

V gene TRBV7-9 combines with J gene TRBJ1-1, with D perhaps TRBD1 (5 bases). CDR3 size: 16 residues. Germline V gene data show CDR1 as SEHNR and CDR2 as FQNEAQ (reference sequence). V dropped 1 base and J dropped 3 bases, with 15 bases sitting between them. CDR3 protein: CASSLVAGMMDTEAFF. The CDR3 bases are TGTGCCAGCAGCTTAGTTGCAGGGATGATGGACACTGAAGCTTTCTTT.

V usage is TRBV28 and J usage is TRBJ1-2; D gene ambiguous. Per the germline V gene, CDR1 is MDHEN and CDR2 is SYDVKM. V lost 8 bases and J lost 3, with 16 bases in between. The CDR3 totals 14 residues. The DNA for the CDR3 is TGTGCCAGCCTAACGTCTAGCTCCTACTATGGCTACACCTTC. Its protein product is CASLTSSSYYGYTF.

The chain couples TRBV10-3 to TRBJ1-2; unclear D gene. Germline CDR1 and CDR2: ENHRY and SYGVKD. Trimming stripped 2 bases from V and 2 bases from J, with 6 bases between. The CDR3 totals 13 residues. In DNA, the CDR3 is TGTGCCATCAGTGAGCCCCGGAACTATGGCTACACCTTC. Amino acid sequence: CAISEPRNYGYTF.

This rearrangement joins TRBV9 to TRBJ2-1; 10 nucleotides agree with TRBD1. The CDR3 spans 15 residues. V was clipped by 0 bases and J by 13 bases; unmatched bases: 10. The V gene's germline CDR1 is SGDLS and CDR2 YYNGEE. CDR3 DNA sequence: TGTGCCAGCAGCGTAGCTGGGACAGGGGAGGGGCGTCAGTTCTTC. Amino acid sequence: CASSVAGTGEGRQFF.

CDR3 protein: CASSVGTGEETQYF. In DNA, the CDR3 is TGTGCCAGCAGCGTAGGGACAGGGGAAGAGACCCAGTACTTC. V gene TRBV11-1 combines with J gene TRBJ2-5; TRBD1 matches 10 bases. Losses at the gene ends were 5 bases for V and 3 bases for J; bases not matched to a gene: 3. The germline V gene encodes CDR1 SGHAT and CDR2 FQDESV (reference sequence). CDR3 length: 14 residues.

The V call is TRBV19, the J call TRBJ1-1; possible D gene TRBD1, 6 bases. Germline V gene sequence: CDR1 LNHDA, CDR2 SQIVND (reference sequence). Deletions cut 3 bases from V and 1 base from J, with 12 bases between. CDR3 size: 15 residues. The DNA for the CDR3 is TGTGCCAGTAGTATGGCGGGGGCGCGGAACACTGAAGCTTTCTTT. It encodes CASSMAGARNTEAFF.

V and J are TRBV6-1 and TRBJ2-3; D call uncertain. This CDR3 comprises 15 residues. Germline values: CDR1 MNHNS, CDR2 SASEGT. Trimming shortened V by 0 bases and J by 6 bases, and 13 bases separated the two germline ends. CDR3 sequence: CASSEALTVMDTQYF. In DNA, the CDR3 is TGTGCCAGCAGTGAAGCCTTGACTGTTATGGATACGCAGTATTTT.

CDR3 sequence reads: CASSLRTGRSNEKLFF. DNA for the CDR3: TGTGCCAGCAGCCTGAGGACAGGGAGGTCTAATGAAAAACTGTTTTTT. This chain uses TRBV7-8 with TRBJ1-4, with 8 bases matching TRBD1. V gave up 5 bases and J gave up 3 bases; unmatched junction bases: 8. CDR3 length: 16 amino acids. Germline values: CDR1 SGHVS, CDR2 FQNEAQ. The full variable domain, its missing parts supplied by reference TRBV7-8 and TRBJ1-4, is GAGVSQSPRYKVAKRGQDVALRCDPISGHVSLFWYQQALGQGPEFLTYFQNEAQLDKSGLPSDRFFAERPEGSVSTLKIQRTQQEDSAVYLCASSLRTGRSNEKLFFGSGTQLSVL.

The rearrangement links TRBV30 to TRBJ2-5; D may be TRBD2 (6 bases). V lost 8 bases, J lost 2 bases, and 12 bases lay in between. CDR1 and CDR2 from the germline V gene are GTSNPN and SVGIG (reference sequence). The CDR3 extends over 12 amino acids. The CDR3 protein is CAAGSQQETQYF. As DNA, the CDR3 is TGTGCCGCGGGATCCCAACAAGAGACCCAGTACTTC.

This chain uses TRBV5-1 with TRBJ1-1; 8 nucleotides match TRBD1. With 3 bases clipped from V and 4 bases from J, the junction kept 5 bases outside the gene matches. The CDR3 extends over 14 amino acids. CDR1 and CDR2 (germline): SGHRS, YFSETQ. The CDR3 DNA follows: TGCGCCAGCAGCTCAGGACAGGGAGGCACTGAAGCTTTCTTT. Translating gives CASSSGQGGTEAFF.

This sequence joins TRBV14 and TRBJ2-5; possible D gene TRBD2, 6 bases. CDR1 and CDR2 (germline): SGHDN, FVKESK. There are 13 residues in the CDR3. The V and J ends lost 3 bases and 5 bases respectively, with 10 bases between them. CDR3 sequence (DNA): TGTGCCAGCAGCCAGAGCGGGCCGGAGACCCAGTACTTC. Residues: CASSQSGPETQYF.

The J gene is TRBJ1-3, the V gene TRBV2; a weak D match, TRBD1 (6 bases). V lost 3 bases, J lost 1 base, and 10 bases lay in between. CDR1 and CDR2 from the germline V gene are SNHLY and FYNNEI. This CDR3 has 15 residues. The CDR3 spells CASSERGGSGNTIYF. The CDR3 nucleotides are TGTGCCAGCAGTGAGAGAGGGGGATCTGGAAACACCATATATTTT.